Below are 23 T cell receptor beta chains sequenced from a single sample in a study of blood T cell repertoires in COVID-19. The table came from immunoSEQ multiplex PCR; TCRdb's copy has only in-frame clones and leaves some out. In the table there are over 350,000 clones, approximately 93% of which are singletons. Material for sequencing was PBMCs or T cells enriched from blood (not recorded which). The receptor source for this set is a woman in her thirties or forties who had been exposed to COVID-19.

V is TRBV14 and J is TRBJ1-1; TRBD1 is a possible D gene (5 bases). Germline V gives CDR1 SGHDN, CDR2 FVKESK. The V end lost 2 bases, the J end lost 1 base, and 14 bases lay between the germline ends. The CDR3 covers 16 residues. DNA of the CDR3: TGTGCCAGCAGCCAATCCGGCTATGACAGGAACACTGAAGCTTTCTTT. Residues: CASSQSGYDRNTEAFF.

This clone was detected only a few times. The V call is TRBV19, the J call TRBJ1-6; 11 bases agree with TRBD1. The CDR3 runs 16 residues. V lost 3 bases to trimming and J lost 10 bases; unmatched junction nucleotides: 8. The V gene's germline CDR1 is LNHDA and CDR2 SQIVND (reference sequence). The CDR3 DNA reads as TGTGCCAGTAGTATTGGGGGACAGGGGGGTCACTCACCCCTCCACTTT. Translation: CASSIGGQGGHSPLHF.

The chain has TRBV5-1 and TRBJ1-6; 8 nucleotides line up with TRBD1. The CDR3 sequence is 17 residues long. The V gene end was trimmed by 0 bases and the J gene end by 10 bases; junction bases not matched to a gene: 12. Germline V gene data show CDR1 as SGHRS and CDR2 as YFSETQ. In DNA form, the CDR3 reads TGCGCCAGCAGCTTGGAGACTCAGGGGGCCATAAGATCACCCCTCCACTTT. It codes for CASSLETQGAIRSPLHF.

The rearrangement joins TRBV28 to TRBJ1-2; 10 nucleotides align to TRBD1. This CDR3 is built from 15 residues. The junction had 10 bases not matched to a gene; V was cut back by 6 bases and J by 6 bases. CDR1 is MDHEN, CDR2 SYDVKM, per germline. CDR3 sequence (DNA): TGTGCCAGCAGAGCGGGGGAGACAGGGGGCGATGGCTACACCTTC. As protein: CASRAGETGGDGYTF.

The chain employs TRBV5-6 and TRBJ1-2; maybe TRBD1 (6 bases). The CDR3 has 13 amino acids. Germline V gives CDR1 SGHDT, CDR2 YYEEEE. V was cut by 4 bases and J by 4 bases, with 11 bases left in between. The CDR3 protein is CASSRDNGYGYTF. CDR3 nucleotides: TGTGCCAGCAGCCGGGACAACGGCTATGGCTACACCTTC.

This rearrangement joins TRBV6-5 to TRBJ2-2, with 10 bases fitting TRBD2. The J segment lost 5 bases and the V segment lost 3 bases, leaving 3 bases of the junction unmatched. Per germline, CDR1 MNHEY and CDR2 SVGAGI. The CDR3 loop spans 15 amino acids. The CDR3 sequence: CASSYTAGGTGELFF. For the CDR3, the DNA is TGTGCCAGCAGTTATACAGCGGGAGGGACCGGGGAGCTGTTTTTT.

The chain carries TRBV10-1 and TRBJ2-4, with 7 positions matching TRBD1. J gave up 5 bases and V 3 bases, and 4 bases lay outside the gene matches. Germline V lookup: CDR1 WNHNN, CDR2 SYGVQD (reference sequence). The length of the CDR3 is 14 residues. CDR3 DNA: TGCGCCAGCAGTGAAGGGACAGTTCAAAACATTCAGTACTTC. Translating it yields CASSEGTVQNIQYF.

V gene TRBV7-2 combines with J gene TRBJ1-5, with a possible D match to TRBD1 (6 bases). The CDR3 runs to 14 residues. Looked up from germline, CDR1 is SGHTA and CDR2 is FQGNSA. The V gene lost 5 bases and the J gene lost 0 bases, with 8 bases spanning the gap. The CDR3 DNA reads as TGTGCCAGCAGCAAAGGGGGTAGCAATCAGCCCCAGCATTTT. Its translation: CASSKGGSNQPQHF.

The chain uses TRBV30 and TRBJ2-2; 8 bases fit TRBD1. V was clipped by 4 bases and J by 5 bases; unmatched bases: 3. The length of the CDR3 is 13 residues. Germline-derived CDR1 and CDR2 are GTSNPN and SVGIG (reference sequence). The CDR3 here is CAWTRGLTGELFF. The CDR3 bases are TGTGCCTGGACCAGGGGGCTTACCGGGGAGCTGTTTTTT.

This clone has only one observation. The chain recombines TRBV9 with TRBJ1-6; a weak D match, TRBD1 (5 bases). This CDR3 is 15 amino acids long. Trimming removed 3 bases at V and 8 bases at J, with 15 bases between. CDR1 and CDR2 (germline): SGDLS, YYNGEE. CDR3 DNA: TGTGCCAGCAGCGCGGAAGGGGTAGCGGATTCACCCCTCCACTTT. Amino acid sequence: CASSAEGVADSPLHF. Looking up the rest from reference TRBV9 and TRBJ1-6 gives the full variable domain: DSGVTQTPKHLITATGQRVTLRCSPRSGDLSVYWYQQSLDQGLQFLIQYYNGEERAKGNILERFSAQQFPDLHSELNLSSLELGDSALYFCASSAEGVADSPLHFGNGTRLTVT.

This clone was seen only once. The chain recombines TRBV28 with TRBJ1-1; D unclear. The germline V gene encodes CDR1 MDHEN and CDR2 SYDVKM. Trimming cost V 3 bases and J 3 bases, with 8 bases left between them. This CDR3 comprises 13 residues. Here the CDR3 DNA reads TGTGCCAGCAGTTTTGGCACATACACTGAAGCTTTCTTT. Translation: CASSFGTYTEAFF.

The chain combines TRBV4-3 with TRBJ2-4; D remains ambiguous. Germline CDR1 reads LGHNA; CDR2 reads YSLEER. The CDR3 runs to 16 residues. V gave up 2 bases and J gave up 0 bases, with 11 bases separating them. The CDR3 nucleotides read TGCGCCAGCAGCCAACGAACTGATCTAGCCAAAAACATTCAGTACTTC. Protein: CASSQRTDLAKNIQYF.

J is TRBJ2-7 and V is TRBV7-9; no reliable D call. The V end lost 4 bases, the J end lost 3 bases, and 10 bases lay between the germline ends. Looked up from germline, CDR1 is SEHNR and CDR2 is FQNEAQ (reference sequence). The CDR3 covers 13 residues. The CDR3 region is CASSSLGGYEQYF. CDR3 nucleotide sequence: TGTGCCAGCAGCTCCCTAGGCGGCTACGAGCAGTACTTC.

The chain couples TRBV3-1 (or the pseudogene TRBV3-2) to TRBJ2-1; no clear D. V lost 5 bases, J lost 5 bases, and 13 bases lay in between. The germline CDR1 and CDR2 sequences are LGHDT and YNNKEL (reference sequence). The CDR3 is made up of 14 amino acids. In DNA, the CDR3 is TGTGCCAGCAGCTTGATAGGTAGCCACAATGAGCAGTTCTTC. Its translation is CASSLIGSHNEQFF.

The rearrangement uses TRBV6-1 and TRBJ2-1; TRBD1 matches 9 bases. Germline V CDR1 and CDR2: MNHNS, SASEGT. V shed 2 bases and J 9 bases; nucleotides not matched to a gene: 8. The CDR3 is 15 residues long. CDR3 nucleotides: TGTGCCAGCAGTGAACGGGACAGGGTTGGAGGTGAGCAGTTCTTC. Translated, it gives CASSERDRVGGEQFF.

The gene calls are TRBV19 and TRBJ1-1; the D is unclear. Germline CDR1 is LNHDA and CDR2 is SQIVND (reference sequence). The V end lost 3 bases, the J end lost 5 bases, and 10 bases lay between the germline ends. The CDR3 runs 13 residues. The CDR3 DNA follows: TGTGCCAGTAGTATCCAAAGGGAGACTGAAGCTTTCTTT. Its translation: CASSIQRETEAFF.

The rearrangement joins TRBV4-3 to TRBJ1-2, with D hard to call. This CDR3 contains 14 residues. The germline gives CDR1 LGHNA, CDR2 YSLEER. V lost 0 bases and J lost 7, with 12 bases in between. The CDR3, as DNA: TGCGCCAGCAGCCAAGAACCGGGGTCGAGTGGCTACACCTTC. It translates to CASSQEPGSSGYTF.

As concerns this clone: The sample contains more than one DNA sequence encoding this CDR3. This chain links TRBV19 with TRBJ1-1; possible D gene TRBD1, 5 bases. The V end lost 4 bases, the J end lost 0 bases, and 12 bases lay between the germline ends. The CDR3 contains 15 residues. From germline, CDR1 is LNHDA and CDR2 SQIVND (reference sequence). CDR3 residues: CASSRDFGMNTEAFF. CDR3 DNA: TGTGCCAGTAGTAGGGACTTCGGGATGAACACTGAAGCTTTCTTT.

This chain joins TRBV19 and TRBJ2-7; no clear D. The germline V and J ends were trimmed by 4 bases and 0 bases, with 4 bases remaining between them. Germline V gene sequence: CDR1 LNHDA, CDR2 SQIVND (reference sequence). CDR3 length: 12 residues. CDR3 in DNA: TGTGCCAGTAGTACAGGCTCCTACGAGCAGTACTTC. Its translation: CASSTGSYEQYF. The full variable domain, in which reference TRBV19 and TRBJ2-7 provide the parts outside the CDR3, is DGGITQSPKYLFRKEGQNVTLSCEQNLNHDAMYWYRQDPGQGLRLIYYSQIVNDFQKGDIAEGYSVSREKKESFPLTVTSAQKNPTAFYLCASSTGSYEQYFGPGTRLTVT.

The gene calls are TRBV13 and TRBJ2-4; 9 bases align to TRBD1. There are 15 residues in the CDR3. The germline gives CDR1 PRHDT, CDR2 FYEKMQ (reference sequence). Losses at the gene ends were 0 bases for V and 9 bases for J; bases not matched to a gene: 6. DNA for the CDR3: TGTGCCAGCAGCTTAGGACAGGGGGCATTTGCCATTCAGTACTTC. Translated, it gives CASSLGQGAFAIQYF. Full variable domain (outside the CDR3, taken from reference TRBV13 and TRBJ2-4): AAGVIQSPRHLIKEKRETATLKCYPIPRHDTVYWYQQGPGQDPQFLISFYEKMQSDKGSIPDRFSAQQFSDYHSELNMSSLELGDSALYFCASSLGQGAFAIQYFGAGTRLSVL.

The chain recombines TRBV23-1 with TRBJ1-2; the match to TRBD1 covers 10 bases. TRBV23-1 is known as an ORF, though its function is uncertain. Unmatched junction bases numbered 6, after V lost 3 bases and J lost 5 bases. This CDR3 contains 15 residues. In DNA form, the CDR3 reads TGCGCCAGCAGTCATTTGGGACAGGGGAGATATGGCTACACCTTC. It specifies CASSHLGQGRYGYTF.

CDR3 residues: CASSLYGRETQYF. CDR3 bases: TGTGCCAGCAGTTTATACGGGAGAGAGACCCAGTACTTC. The V gene is TRBV12-3 or TRBV12-4, the J gene TRBJ2-5; tentative D call: TRBD2 (6 bases). The ends were cut back, 2 bases at V and 4 bases at J, with 8 bases in the middle. The CDR3 sequence is 13 residues long.

On this clone: The junction differs from germline at one of its ends, possibly a read error. The rearrangement links TRBV30 to TRBJ1-1; weak D call: TRBD1 (6 bases). The CDR3 covers 12 residues. The germline V gene has CDR1 GTSNPN and CDR2 SVGIG (reference sequence). CDR3 nucleotides: TGTGGCTGGAGTGTTGGGGGCGCGGGAGCTTTCTTT. Protein product: CGWSVGGAGAFF.